These T cell receptor beta chains were read from a single sample in a study of cytomegalovirus exposure and HLA in healthy donors. Libraries were prepared by immunoSEQ multiplex PCR; TCRdb keeps only in-frame clonotypes and omits some of them. Of some 38,000 clones listed, approximately 75% are singletons. Sequencing was carried out using PBMCs. These receptors were taken from a man aged 35 to 55 in good health and CMV-seronegative. Both conserved end residues are part of each CDR3. D genes are given only for firm matches. Part of the rows lack a size; the others show once, few, many or a class for expanded clones.

NA,TRBD1,TRBV6-5,TRBJ2-7,CASSSNWDSSYEQYF,TGTGCCAGCAGTTCCAATTGGGACAGCTCCTACGAGCAGTACTTC
NA,TRBD2,TRBV10-3,TRBJ2-5,CAISATSGGAGQETQYF,TGTGCCATCAGTGCGACTAGCGGGGGGGCAGGTCAAGAGACCCAGTACTTC
NA,TRBD1,TRBV7-2,TRBJ1-3,CASSLRTGEDTIYF,TGTGCCAGCAGCCTCCGTACAGGGGAAGACACCATATATTTT
NA,NA,TRBV30,TRBJ2-6,CAWSRRELSGANVLTF,TGTGCCTGGTCACGGAGAGAGCTGTCTGGGGCCAACGTCCTGACTTTC
NA,NA,TRBV7-9,TRBJ1-2,CASSLPITDGYTF,TGTGCCAGCAGCCTTCCCATAACGGATGGCTACACCTTC
NA,NA,TRBV2,TRBJ1-1,CASSEARGAGTEAFF,TGTGCCAGCAGTGAAGCGCGGGGGGCGGGGACTGAAGCTTTCTTT
NA,NA,TRBV7-9,TRBJ2-1,CASSYRLSLEVYNEQFF,TGTGCCAGCAGCTACCGTCTATCCCTGGAGGTCTACAATGAGCAGTTCTTC
once,NA,TRBV5-4,TRBJ1-1,CASSLGTTQDTEAFF,TGTGCCAGCAGCCTCGGGACAACTCAAGACACTGAAGCTTTCTTT
NA,NA,TRBV5-4,TRBJ1-6,CASSARQNSPLHF,TGTGCCAGCAGTGCACGACAGAATTCACCCCTCCACTTT
NA,TRBD1,TRBV2,TRBJ1-4,CASSSRQGIGGKLFF,TGTGCCAGCAGTAGTCGACAGGGGATCGGGGGAAAACTGTTTTTT
NA,NA,TRBV9,TRBJ1-2,CASRPSGRGGYTF,TGTGCCAGCAGGCCCTCGGGCAGGGGTGGCTACACCTTC
few,NA,TRBV7-8,TRBJ2-5,CASSPTYQETQYF,TGTGCCAGCAGCCCCACTTACCAAGAGACCCAGTACTTC
NA,TRBD1,TRBV13,TRBJ2-7,CASSPTGVHEQYF,TGTGCCAGCAGCCCGACAGGGGTCCACGAGCAGTACTTC
NA,NA,TRBV6-6,TRBJ2-7,CASSYSRGPNYEQYF,TGTGCCAGCAGTTACTCAAGGGGTCCCAACTACGAGCAGTACTTC
NA,NA,TRBV7-2,TRBJ2-1,CASSRNRASFNEQFF,TGTGCCAGCAGCCGAAACAGGGCGAGTTTCAATGAGCAGTTCTTC
NA,TRBD1,TRBV11-3,TRBJ2-5,CASSPGTGQETQYF,TGTGCCAGCAGCCCCGGGACAGGGCAAGAGACCCAGTACTTC
NA,TRBD1,TRBV6-5,TRBJ1-2,CASRSGTDYGYTF,TGTGCCAGCAGGTCCGGGACAGACTATGGCTACACCTTC
once,TRBD1,TRBV9,TRBJ2-1,CASSPGQGPNEQFF,TGTGCCAGCAGCCCCGGACAGGGCCCCAATGAGCAGTTCTTC
NA,NA,TRBV7-2,TRBJ1-1,CASSLTQGNTEAFF,TGTGCCAGCAGCCTCACTCAGGGTAACACTGAAGCTTTCTTT
NA,TRBD2,TRBV10-3,TRBJ2-3,CAISVSGGARETQYF,TGTGCCATCAGTGTCAGCGGGGGGGCCAGGGAGACGCAGTATTTT
NA,NA,TRBV5-1,TRBJ2-3,CASSLSVSGTDTQYF,TGCGCCAGCAGCTTGTCGGTATCTGGCACAGATACGCAGTATTTT
NA,TRBD2,TRBV4-1,TRBJ2-3,CASSRGLAGGTDTQYF,TGCGCCAGCAGCCGTGGACTAGCGGGGGGGACAGATACGCAGTATTTT
NA,NA,TRBV20-1,TRBJ2-7,CSAVQDYEQYF,TGCAGTGCTGTCCAGGACTACGAGCAGTACTTC
NA,TRBD1,TRBV27,TRBJ1-2,CASSPRGNGYTF,TGTGCCAGCAGTCCCAGGGGGAATGGCTACACCTTC
NA,TRBD1,TRBV15,TRBJ2-4,CATSRDTGGAKNIQYF,TGTGCCACCAGCAGAGATACAGGGGGAGCCAAAAACATTCAGTACTTC
NA,TRBD1,TRBV5-1,TRBJ1-2,CASSLGQGAGGYTF,TGCGCCAGCAGCCTGGGACAGGGGGCCGGTGGCTACACCTTC
NA,TRBD1,TRBV4-3,TRBJ2-6,CASSQDVQGAGGANVLTF,TGCGCCAGCAGCCAAGATGTGCAGGGGGCGGGTGGGGCCAACGTCCTGACTTTC
few,NA,TRBV6-5,TRBJ1-6,CASQSTGTSPLHF,TGTGCCAGCCAATCTACAGGGACTTCACCCCTCCACTTT
NA,NA,TRBV7-9,TRBJ1-4,CASGQGAGNEKLFF,TGTGCCAGCGGGCAAGGGGCGGGAAATGAAAAACTGTTTTTT
NA,NA,TRBV30,TRBJ1-4,CAWLHQGNEKLFF,TGTGCCTGGCTCCACCAGGGAAACGAAAAACTGTTTTTT
NA,TRBD1,TRBV2,TRBJ1-5,CASSGDRGSNQPQHF,TGTGCCAGCAGTGGCGACAGGGGAAGCAATCAGCCCCAGCATTTT
NA,NA,TRBV2,TRBJ2-5,CASSPLRETQYF,TGTGCCAGCAGCCCTCTTCGTGAGACCCAGTACTTC
NA,TRBD1,TRBV5-1,TRBJ2-4,CASSSGQGTKNIQYF,TGCGCCAGCAGCTCGGGACAGGGAACCAAAAACATTCAGTACTTC
NA,NA,TRBV10-3,TRBJ2-7,CAISITGTYEQYF,TGTGCCATCAGTATAACGGGGACCTACGAGCAGTACTTC
NA,TRBD1,TRBV7-6,TRBJ2-5,CASSSGTGQETQYF,TGTGCCAGCAGTTCCGGGACAGGCCAAGAGACCCAGTACTTC
NA,NA,TRBV19,TRBJ2-3,CASSAARPDTQYF,TGTGCCAGTAGTGCGGCCCGCCCAGATACGCAGTATTTT
NA,TRBD1,TRBV5-1,TRBJ2-7,CASSLGDRGGEQYF,TGCGCCAGCAGCTTAGGGGACAGGGGAGGGGAGCAGTACTTC
NA,NA,TRBV2,TRBJ1-6,CASSTGSSYNSPLHF,TGTGCCAGCAGTACAGGGAGCTCCTATAATTCACCCCTCCACTTT
NA,TRBD1,TRBV30,TRBJ1-4,CAWSVGGQGDEKLFF,TGTGCCTGGAGTGTGGGGGGACAGGGGGATGAAAAACTGTTTTTT
few,TRBD1,TRBV5-1,TRBJ2-7,CASSPRWDRETYEQYF,TGCGCCAGCAGCCCCCGGTGGGACAGGGAAACCTACGAGCAGTACTTC
NA,TRBD1,TRBV2,TRBJ1-1,CATIQDRGPEAFF,TGTGCCACTATCCAGGACAGGGGACCCGAAGCTTTCTTT
NA,TRBD2,TRBV7-2,TRBJ2-1,CASSPSVLAGSPNEQFF,TGTGCCAGCAGCCCCTCGGTCCTAGCGGGGTCGCCGAATGAGCAGTTCTTC
NA,NA,TRBV27,TRBJ1-6,CASSLRVNSPLHF,TGTGCCAGCAGCCTCAGGGTTAATTCACCCCTCCACTTT
NA,NA,TRBV5-6,TRBJ1-2,CASSYKDLDYGYTF,TGTGCCAGCAGCTACAAAGACTTGGACTATGGCTACACCTTC
NA,NA,TRBV4-3,TRBJ1-5,CASSQDSVNQPQHF,TGCGCCAGCAGCCAAGATTCAGTAAATCAGCCCCAGCATTTT
NA,NA,TRBV4-3,TRBJ1-2,CASSQDRGLSNYGYTF,TGCGCCAGCAGCCAAGATCGCGGACTCTCAAACTATGGCTACACCTTC
few,TRBD1,TRBV6-1,TRBJ2-2,CASLMETGGAGELFF,TGTGCCAGCCTGATGGAGACAGGGGGCGCCGGGGAGCTGTTTTTT
few,NA,TRBV5-1,TRBJ1-1,CASSLDESNTEAFF,TGCGCCAGCAGCTTGGATGAGAGTAACACTGAAGCTTTCTTT
few,NA,TRBV2,TRBJ2-4,CASLLSGNIQYF,TGTGCCAGCCTCCTTAGCGGAAACATTCAGTACTTC
NA,NA,TRBV4-1,TRBJ2-7,CASSQEKRWYF,TGCGCCAGCAGCCAAGAAAAGAGGTGGTACTTC
NA,NA,TRBV6-1,TRBJ1-1,CASSVEGFYTTEAFF,TGTGCCAGCAGTGTGGAGGGCTTTTATACCACTGAAGCTTTCTTT
few,TRBD1,TRBV19,TRBJ1-2,CASSAGTDLSGYTF,TGTGCCAGTAGTGCCGGGACAGACCTAAGTGGCTACACCTTC
few,TRBD1,TRBV6-5,TRBJ2-1,CASKGTGRNEQFF,TGTGCCAGCAAGGGGACAGGGAGAAATGAGCAGTTCTTC
NA,NA,TRBV7-9,TRBJ1-1,CASSLASGAFF,TGTGCCAGCAGCTTAGCGTCCGGAGCTTTCTTT
NA,TRBD1,TRBV9,TRBJ2-5,CASSLGQGVGETQYF,TGTGCCAGCAGCTTAGGACAGGGAGTAGGGGAGACCCAGTACTTC